This entry features one TCR beta chain sequence. Study processing details: How many nucleated cells were present was estimated from reference gene primer amplification. Measured with immunoSEQ multiplex PCR; TCRdb has only the in-frame clones, and not every one. D and trimming were read from the DNA, whereas the V and J calls and clone size are those reported in that table. This sample has about 92,000 clones, with 72% found just once. The CDR3 runs to 14 residues. Trimming took 2 bases from V and 4 from J, leaving 11 bases between them. Germline V gene lookup returns CDR1 KGHSH and CDR2 LQKENI. These data come from a study of blood T cell repertoires in COVID-19. Study-wide background: Researchers got acute and convalescent COVID-19 samples from the United States, Italy and Spain.

Sequencing input: peripheral blood. The V gene is TRBV18, the J gene TRBJ1-2, with a tentative D call TRBD1 (6 bases). The sequence derives from a woman aged 55 to 70 in a cohort sampled during active or convalescent COVID-19. In DNA form, the CDR3 reads TGTGCCAGCTCACCAGGCGTGGGGGCCTATGGCTACACCTTC. It specifies CASSPGVGAYGYTF.